Shown below are 14 T cell receptor beta chains from a single sample sequenced in a study of T cell changes during pregnancy in multiple sclerosis. The method was immunoSEQ multiplex PCR; TCRdb's version includes in-frame clones alone and lacks a portion of them. The repertoire holds some 70,000 clones, with roughly nine tenths as singletons. The specimen was peripheral blood, collected before pregnancy. All receptors derive from a female donor with multiple sclerosis, enrolled in a pregnancy study.

V usage is TRBV5-1 and J usage is TRBJ2-5; D is ambiguous. The CDR3 sequence is 14 residues long. V gave up 1 base and J gave up 2 bases, with 9 bases separating them. Looked up from germline, CDR1 is SGHRS and CDR2 is YFSETQ. CDR3 DNA sequence: TGCGCCAGCAGCTTGTTGGCAGATCAAGAGACCCAGTACTTC. Amino acids: CASSLLADQETQYF.

V usage is TRBV30 and J usage is TRBJ1-5; TRBD1 might be the D (5 bases). Germline V CDR1 and CDR2: GTSNPN, SVGIG (reference sequence). The germline V and J ends were trimmed by 2 bases and 7 bases, with 15 bases remaining between them. This CDR3 has 14 residues. The DNA for the CDR3 is TGTGCCTGGAGTCGAGGGACTGCCGACCAGCCCCAGCATTTT. Protein: CAWSRGTADQPQHF. Full variable domain (outside the CDR3, taken from reference TRBV30 and TRBJ1-5): SQTIHQWPATLVQPVGSPLSLECTVEGTSNPNLYWYRQAAGRGLQLLFYSVGIGQISSEVPQNLSASRPQDRQFILSSKKLLLSDSGFYLCAWSRGTADQPQHFGDGTRLSIL.

The sample holds many counts of this clone. This sequence joins TRBV27 and TRBJ1-1, with TRBD1 as a possible D gene (5 bases). The CDR3 contains 15 residues. V lost 7 bases to trimming and J lost 1 base, with 16 bases between them. The V gene's germline CDR1 is MNHEY and CDR2 SMNVEV (reference sequence). CDR3 nucleotides: TGTGCCAGCACCCGGGGGGGTACGGCGAACACTGAAGCTTTCTTT. Amino acid sequence: CASTRGGTANTEAFF.

V usage is TRBV4-2 and J usage is TRBJ1-4, with D hard to call. The CDR3 covers 15 residues. Germline V gene data show CDR1 as LGHNA and CDR2 as YNFKEQ. V lost 3 bases to trimming and J lost 12 bases, with 20 bases between them. The chain's CDR3 is CASSHGNEANVELFF. The CDR3 DNA reads TGTGCCAGCAGCCATGGAAACGAGGCCAATGTTGAACTGTTTTTT.

The rearrangement links TRBV19 to TRBJ2-7; 8 bases are shared with TRBD1. V shed 4 bases and J 2 bases; nucleotides not matched to a gene: 4. The CDR3 sequence is 14 residues long. Per germline, CDR1 LNHDA and CDR2 SQIVND (reference sequence). The CDR3 DNA is TGTGCCAGTAGTACCACAGGGGGTCCCTACGAGCAGTACTTC. Its protein product is CASSTTGGPYEQYF. The whole variable domain, filled in from reference TRBV19 and TRBJ2-7, reads DGGITQSPKYLFRKEGQNVTLSCEQNLNHDAMYWYRQDPGQGLRLIYYSQIVNDFQKGDIAEGYSVSREKKESFPLTVTSAQKNPTAFYLCASSTTGGPYEQYFGPGTRLTVT.

The rearrangement joins TRBV5-1 to TRBJ2-2; perhaps TRBD1 as D (6 bases). CDR1 and CDR2 (germline): SGHRS, YFSETQ. This CDR3 has 14 residues. V was clipped by 3 bases and J by 1 base, with 7 bases between them. CDR3 nucleotides: TGCGCCAGCAGCTCGACAGGGAACACCGGGGAGCTGTTTTTT. Amino acids: CASSSTGNTGELFF.

The V gene is TRBV4-2, the J gene TRBJ1-2; possibly TRBD1 for D (6 bases). Germline values: CDR1 LGHNA, CDR2 YNFKEQ. The CDR3 extends over 15 amino acids. Trimming stripped 0 bases from V and 3 bases from J, with 11 bases between. CDR3 coding DNA: TGTGCCAGCAGCCAAGATTCAGGGGTTTACTATGGCTACACCTTC. Protein: CASSQDSGVYYGYTF.

The V and J genes are TRBV6-1 and TRBJ2-6; D may be TRBD2 (6 bases). The CDR3 is made up of 14 amino acids. Trimming removed 6 bases at V and 4 bases at J, with 10 bases between. Germline-derived CDR1 and CDR2 are MNHNS and SASEGT. The CDR3 sequence: CASREGSGANVLTF. In DNA, the CDR3 is TGTGCCAGCAGGGAGGGATCAGGGGCCAACGTCCTGACTTTC.

V is TRBV2 and J is TRBJ2-5; tentative D call: TRBD1 (6 bases). The CDR3 contains 13 residues. Trimming left V 4 bases short and J 3 bases short, with 9 bases between. In germline, CDR1 is SNHLY, CDR2 FYNNEI. DNA for the CDR3: TGTGCCAGCAGTGCGAACAGGGAAGAGACCCAGTACTTC. Its protein is CASSANREETQYF.

The CDR3 sequence: CASSVGAGWDEQYF. In DNA form, the CDR3 reads TGTGCCAGCAGCGTCGGAGCAGGGTGGGACGAGCAGTACTTC. This chain uses TRBV9 with TRBJ2-7, with D possibly being TRBD1 (5 bases). CDR3 length: 14 residues. Germline loops: CDR1 SGDLS, CDR2 YYNGEE. Between the trimmed V and J ends, which lost 2 bases and 5 bases, there was a span of 14 bases.

This chain connects TRBV7-9 to TRBJ2-7; 11 bases match TRBD1. V gave up 4 bases and J gave up 0 bases; unmatched junction bases: 8. Per the germline V gene, CDR1 is SEHNR and CDR2 is FQNEAQ (reference sequence). The CDR3 covers 17 residues. In DNA, the CDR3 is TGTGCCAGCAGCTATCGGACAGGGGGCGGGAGCTCCTACGAGCAGTACTTC. Protein: CASSYRTGGGSSYEQYF.

In its sample, this clone was seen many times. The gene calls are TRBV7-9 and TRBJ1-5, with TRBD1 matching 9 bases. In germline, CDR1 is SEHNR, CDR2 FQNEAQ (reference sequence). Trimming took 5 bases from V and 3 from J; bases not matched to a gene: 8. The CDR3 has 16 residues. In DNA form, the CDR3 reads TGTGCCAGCAGCCGCACCGGGACAGGGAACAATCAGCCCCAGCATTTT. Translated, it gives CASSRTGTGNNQPQHF.

The chain joins TRBV7-9 to TRBJ2-7, with 7 bases matching TRBD1. V was clipped by 1 base and J by 3 bases; unmatched bases: 3. The CDR3 totals 14 residues. CDR1 and CDR2 (germline): SEHNR, FQNEAQ (reference sequence). CDR3 amino acids: CASSLEGQIYEQYF. The CDR3 DNA reads TGTGCCAGCAGCTTAGAGGGACAGATCTACGAGCAGTACTTC.

The rearrangement links TRBV18 to TRBJ2-1; 7 bases map to TRBD1. This CDR3 is 14 amino acids long. Trimming cost V 3 bases and J 9 bases; bases outside gene matches: 8. Germline V gene sequence: CDR1 KGHSH, CDR2 LQKENI. CDR3 coding DNA: TGTGCCAGCTCACCCGTCGGGACAGACGGTGAGCAGTTCTTC. Its translation is CASSPVGTDGEQFF. Full variable domain (missing parts from reference TRBV18 and TRBJ2-1): NAGVMQNPRHLVRRRGQEARLRCSPMKGHSHVYWYRQLPEEGLKFMVYLQKENIIDESGMPKERFSAEFPKEGPSILRIQQVVRGDSAAYFCASSPVGTDGEQFFGPGTRLTVL.